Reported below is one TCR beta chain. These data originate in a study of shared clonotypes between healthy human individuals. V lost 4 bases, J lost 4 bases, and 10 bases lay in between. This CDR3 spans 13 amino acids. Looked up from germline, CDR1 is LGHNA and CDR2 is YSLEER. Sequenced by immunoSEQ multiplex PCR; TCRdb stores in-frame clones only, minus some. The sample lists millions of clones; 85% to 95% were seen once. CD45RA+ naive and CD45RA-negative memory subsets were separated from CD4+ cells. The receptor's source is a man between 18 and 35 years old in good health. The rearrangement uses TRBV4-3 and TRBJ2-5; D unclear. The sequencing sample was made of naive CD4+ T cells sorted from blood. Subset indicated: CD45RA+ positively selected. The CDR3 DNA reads TGCGCCAGCAGCCGTTGGGTGGGAGAGACCCAGTACTTC. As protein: CASSRWVGETQYF.